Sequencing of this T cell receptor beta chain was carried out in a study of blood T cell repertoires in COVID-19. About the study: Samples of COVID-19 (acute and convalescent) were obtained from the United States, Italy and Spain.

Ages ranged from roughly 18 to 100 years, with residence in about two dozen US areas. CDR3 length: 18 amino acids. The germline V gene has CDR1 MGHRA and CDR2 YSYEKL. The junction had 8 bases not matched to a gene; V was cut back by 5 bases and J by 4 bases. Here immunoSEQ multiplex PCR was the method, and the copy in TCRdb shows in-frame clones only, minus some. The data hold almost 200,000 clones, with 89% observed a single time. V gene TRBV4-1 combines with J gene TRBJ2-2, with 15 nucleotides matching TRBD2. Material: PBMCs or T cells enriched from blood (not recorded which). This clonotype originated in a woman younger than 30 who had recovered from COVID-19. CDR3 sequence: CASSSRTSGGAGTGELFF. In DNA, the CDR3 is TGCGCCAGCAGCTCCCGGACTAGCGGGGGGGCGGGCACCGGGGAGCTGTTTTTT.